This T cell receptor (beta chain) was found in a study of blood T cell repertoires in COVID-19. At the level of the study: T cells, B-cell-depleted T cells, or PBMCs provided the cDNA or gDNA that served as material.

Original analysis: Reference gene primers were amplified, and this amplification served to estimate nucleated cell counts. TCRdb's copy holds only in-frame clones and misses some; the assay was immunoSEQ multiplex PCR. V and J calls and clone size are as listed in that table; D and trimming were resolved from the DNA. The sample records under 500,000 clones, around 88% being singletons. The V and J ends lost 4 bases and 10 bases, in that order; junction bases with no gene match: 12. Germline V gene sequence: CDR1 SGHKS, CDR2 YYEKEE (reference sequence). CDR3 length: 16 amino acids. This chain uses TRBV5-5 with TRBJ1-4; 11 bases are a match to TRBD1. The sequenced sample consisted of peripheral blood. This clonotype was obtained from a woman aged 25 to 39 with acute or convalescent COVID-19. Here the CDR3 DNA reads TGTGCCAGCAGCCCAATCCCGGGACAGGGGGTTGCAAAACTGTTTTTT. Translating gives CASSPIPGQGVAKLFF.